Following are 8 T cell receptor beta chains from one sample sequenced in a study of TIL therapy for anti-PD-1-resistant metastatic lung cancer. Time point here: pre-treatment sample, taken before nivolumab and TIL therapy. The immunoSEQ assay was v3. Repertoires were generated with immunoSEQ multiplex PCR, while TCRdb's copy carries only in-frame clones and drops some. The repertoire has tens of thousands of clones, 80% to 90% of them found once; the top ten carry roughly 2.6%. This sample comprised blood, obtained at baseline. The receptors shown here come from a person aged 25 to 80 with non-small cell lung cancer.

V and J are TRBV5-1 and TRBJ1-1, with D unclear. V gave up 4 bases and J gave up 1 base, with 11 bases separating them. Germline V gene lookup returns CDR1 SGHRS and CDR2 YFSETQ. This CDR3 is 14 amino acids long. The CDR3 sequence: CASSGDWKNTEAFF. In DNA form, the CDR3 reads TGCGCCAGCAGCGGGGATTGGAAGAACACTGAAGCTTTCTTT.

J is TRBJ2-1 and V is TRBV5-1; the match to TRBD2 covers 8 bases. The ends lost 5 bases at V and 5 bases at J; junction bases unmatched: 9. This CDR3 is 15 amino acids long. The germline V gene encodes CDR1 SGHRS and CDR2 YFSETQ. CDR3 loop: CASSPAGVSNNEQFF. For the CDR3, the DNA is TGCGCCAGCAGTCCAGCGGGGGTGTCCAACAATGAGCAGTTCTTC.

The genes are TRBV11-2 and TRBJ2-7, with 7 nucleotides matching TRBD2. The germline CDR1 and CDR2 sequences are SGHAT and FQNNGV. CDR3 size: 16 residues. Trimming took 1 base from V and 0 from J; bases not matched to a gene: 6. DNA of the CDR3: TGTGCCAGCAGCTTAGTCTCGGGGGAGGGCTCCTACGAGCAGTACTTC. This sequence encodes CASSLVSGEGSYEQYF.

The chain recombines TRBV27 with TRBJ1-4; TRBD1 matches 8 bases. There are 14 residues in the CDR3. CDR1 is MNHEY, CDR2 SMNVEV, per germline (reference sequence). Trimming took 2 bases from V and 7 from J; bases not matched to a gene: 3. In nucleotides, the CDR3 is TGTGCCAGCAGTTTAAAACAGGGGGGTGAAAAACTGTTTTTT. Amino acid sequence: CASSLKQGGEKLFF.

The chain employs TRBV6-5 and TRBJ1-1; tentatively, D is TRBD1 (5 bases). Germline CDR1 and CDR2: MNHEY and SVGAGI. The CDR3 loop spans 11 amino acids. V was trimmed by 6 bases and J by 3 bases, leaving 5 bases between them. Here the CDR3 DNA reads TGTGCCAGCAGGGGGCACACTGAAGCTTTCTTT. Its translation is CASRGHTEAFF.

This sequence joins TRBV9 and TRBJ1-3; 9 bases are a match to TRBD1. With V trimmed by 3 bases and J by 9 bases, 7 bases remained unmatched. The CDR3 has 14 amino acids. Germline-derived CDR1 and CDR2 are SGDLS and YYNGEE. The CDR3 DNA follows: TGTGCCAGCAGCGCTACAGGGGGCGCGGGCACCATATATTTT. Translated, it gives CASSATGGAGTIYF.

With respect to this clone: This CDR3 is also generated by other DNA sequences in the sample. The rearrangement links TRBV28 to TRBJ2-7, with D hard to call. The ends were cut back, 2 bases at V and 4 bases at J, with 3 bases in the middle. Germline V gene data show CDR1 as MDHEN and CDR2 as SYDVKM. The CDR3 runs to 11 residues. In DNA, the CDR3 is TGTGCCAGCAGTTTAGGGTACGAGCAGTACTTC. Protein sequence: CASSLGYEQYF.

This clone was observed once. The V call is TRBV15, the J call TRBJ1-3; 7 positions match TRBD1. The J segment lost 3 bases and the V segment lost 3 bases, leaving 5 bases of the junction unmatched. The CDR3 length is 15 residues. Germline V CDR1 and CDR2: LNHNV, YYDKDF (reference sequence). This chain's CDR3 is CATSRARDSGNTIYF. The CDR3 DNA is TGTGCCACCAGCAGGGCCAGGGACAGTGGAAACACCATATATTTT.